This TCR beta chain was sequenced during a study of T cells after yellow fever vaccination (dated by TCRdb to between 2019 and 2020). About the full investigation: The SMART-Seq v4 Ultra Low Input RNA kit was used to prepare libraries from fractions with low cell numbers. Bulk TCR alpha and beta repertoires were sequenced longitudinally to track T-cell clones before and after primary and booster YFV17D yellow fever vaccination. Two healthy male donors made up the cohort, one aged 18 to 29 years and the other aged 30 to 40 years. Blood was drawn at multiple timepoints before and after primary and secondary immunization, with bulk PBMC replicates and cell subsets isolated.

At the junction V is shortened by 6 bases and J by 6 bases; bases outside the gene matches: 7. Its CDR3 holds 14 amino acids, cysteine through phenylalanine. The DNA shown is the 42-base CDR3, in frame from base 1. The treatment or condition label here, explained by the study, means: live attenuated yellow fever vaccine strain. PBMCs were isolated from peripheral blood using a standard Ficoll-Paque protocol. CD4 and CD8 T-cell fractions were isolated with Dynabeads CD4 and CD8 positive selection kits. TriZol was used to extract RNA from bulk PBMCs, from CD4 and CD8 fractions, and from dextramer-positive and dextramer-negative fractions. A word on this clonotype: Its specific antigen is unknown. No base qualities exist here, and no much larger clone lies one base off it.

Broader findings and caveats from the paper: A small fraction of clonotypes showed up in both the CD4 and CD8 compartments, probably as a result of convergent recombination. The study included only a couple of donors, which limits how far the findings can be generalized. Most clones expanded after primary vaccination were re-detected after the booster (96% of CD4 and around 88% of CD8), suggesting broad memory maintenance. Computational filtering was needed because FACS-sorted repertoires could contain abundant contaminating clonotypes from the bulk population. The secondary T-cell response was found to be weaker but faster than the primary response, with a peak reached on day 5 rather than on day 15.

Instrument used: Illumina NovaSeq 6000. TCR cDNA was made using 5'RACE template switching, a step that added a universal primer site and unique molecular identifiers. Priming for cDNA synthesis came from both the TCR alpha and TCR beta constant segments. Library amplification involved two PCR steps, and the second step added sample barcodes and sequencing adapters. Sequencing of the libraries was done on either Illumina HiSeq 2500 (2x100 bp) or NovaSeq (2x150 bp). The authors' analysis ran thus. Demultiplexing of reads and collapsing into UMI consensus sequences were performed with MIGEC, and V(D)J alignment was carried out with MiXCR. Clonotypes responding to the vaccine were identified with edgeR on replicate PBMC samples, with the criteria of FDR below 0.01 and a log2 fold change above 5 up to day 15. Each bulk clonotype was labeled CD4 or CD8 based on which sequenced repertoire, CD4 or CD8, contained the clonotype at higher abundance. The public reads were quality trimmed at Q25 with fastp and then assembled into clones with MiXCR by TCRdb, keeping productive beta chains. Rows merge per CDR3 protein into single entries with the most common DNA and genes. TCRdb's processing, not the authors' own work, is the source of the V and J calls. For this sample there are a few hundred thousand distinct CDR3 sequences; 5.2% appear just once. The top ten clones comprise under 3.5% of the sample.

The rearrangement joined TRBV12-3 or TRBV12-4 to TRBJ2-3; a stretch of 9 junction bases matches TRBD2. Here the sequenced sample was CD4+ T cells sorted from PBMCs, taken on the day of the yellow fever booster vaccination. The receptor comes from a young man who received the YFV17D yellow fever vaccine. CDR3 region: CASSPGTSGDTQYF. The sequenced DNA is TGTGCCAGCAGCCCAGGCACTAGCGGGGATACGCAGTATTTT.